Described below is a single T cell receptor (beta chain) sequence and its context. The sample originates from a study of blood T cell repertoires in COVID-19. Study background: COVID-19 samples collected from the United States, Italy and Spain covered acute and convalescent phases.

As originally analysed: It was from reference gene primer amplification that nucleated cell counts were estimated. The repertoire was sequenced with immunoSEQ multiplex PCR; TCRdb's copy has only in-frame clones and lacks some. V, J and clone size are taken as reported in that table, and D and trimming were inferred from the DNA itself. The sample yields nearly 80,000 clones, approximately 90% seen once. Trimming shortened V by 4 bases and J by 4 bases, and 14 bases separated the two germline ends. This CDR3 region has 14 residues. Germline CDR1 and CDR2: SGHNT and YYREEE (reference sequence). Sequenced: peripheral blood. The TCR was taken from a woman aged 80 or over with active or convalescent COVID-19. V gene TRBV5-4 combines with J gene TRBJ1-1; possibly TRBD1 for D (6 bases). As DNA, the CDR3 is TGTGCCAGCAGCGCGGACAGCAAAGGCACTGAAGCTTTCTTT. Translated: CASSADSKGTEAFF.